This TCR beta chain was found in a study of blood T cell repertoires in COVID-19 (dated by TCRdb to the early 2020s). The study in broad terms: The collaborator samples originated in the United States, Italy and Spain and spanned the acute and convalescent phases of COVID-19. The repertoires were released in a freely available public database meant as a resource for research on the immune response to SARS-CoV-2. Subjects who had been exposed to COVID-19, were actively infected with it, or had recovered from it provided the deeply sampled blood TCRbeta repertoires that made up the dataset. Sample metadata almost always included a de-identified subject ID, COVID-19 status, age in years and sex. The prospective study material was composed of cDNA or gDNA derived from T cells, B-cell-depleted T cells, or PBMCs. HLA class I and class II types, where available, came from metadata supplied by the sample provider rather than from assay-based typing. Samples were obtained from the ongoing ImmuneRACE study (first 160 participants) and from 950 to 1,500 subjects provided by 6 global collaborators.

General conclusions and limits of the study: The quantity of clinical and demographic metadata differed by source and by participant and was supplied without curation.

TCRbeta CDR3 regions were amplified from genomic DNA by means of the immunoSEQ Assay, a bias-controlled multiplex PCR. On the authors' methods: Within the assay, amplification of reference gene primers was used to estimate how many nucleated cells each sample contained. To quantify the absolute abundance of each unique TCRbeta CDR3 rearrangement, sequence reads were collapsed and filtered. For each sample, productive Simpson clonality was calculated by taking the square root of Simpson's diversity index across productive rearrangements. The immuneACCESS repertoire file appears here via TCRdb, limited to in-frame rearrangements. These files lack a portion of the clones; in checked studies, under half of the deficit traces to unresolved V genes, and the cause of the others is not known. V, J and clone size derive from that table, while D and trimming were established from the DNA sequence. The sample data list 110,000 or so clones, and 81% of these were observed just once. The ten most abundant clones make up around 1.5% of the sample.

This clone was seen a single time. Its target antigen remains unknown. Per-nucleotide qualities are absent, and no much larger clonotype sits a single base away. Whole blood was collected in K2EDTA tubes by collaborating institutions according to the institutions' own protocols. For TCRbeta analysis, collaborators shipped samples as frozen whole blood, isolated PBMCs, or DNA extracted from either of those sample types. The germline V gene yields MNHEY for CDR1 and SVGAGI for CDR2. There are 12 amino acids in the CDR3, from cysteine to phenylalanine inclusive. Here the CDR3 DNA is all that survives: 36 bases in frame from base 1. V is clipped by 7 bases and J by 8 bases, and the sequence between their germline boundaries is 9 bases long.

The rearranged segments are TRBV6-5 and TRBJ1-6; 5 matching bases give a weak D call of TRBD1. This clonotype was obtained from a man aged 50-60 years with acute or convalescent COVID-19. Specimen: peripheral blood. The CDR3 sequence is CASTTGYSPLHF. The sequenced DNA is TGTGCCAGCACCACAGGCTATTCACCCCTCCACTTT.